This TCR beta chain was captured in a study of blood T cell repertoires in COVID-19. Study-level information: Sample material is recorded as cDNA or gDNA derived from T cells, B-cell-depleted T cells, or PBMCs.

Trimming stripped 0 bases from V and 7 bases from J, with 12 bases between. The germline V gene has CDR1 MNHNY and CDR2 SVGAGI (reference sequence). The CDR3 has 14 amino acids. Assay used: immunoSEQ multiplex PCR; TCRdb lists only in-frame clones, some missing. Of about 260,000 clones listed, approximately 87% were seen once; the top ten hold 1.5%. The chain employs TRBV6-6 and TRBJ2-5, with TRBD2 as a possible D gene (6 bases). The sequence came from a woman aged 40-49 years who had recovered from COVID-19. The sequencing sample was made of peripheral blood. The CDR3 reads CASSYSVAAGTQYF. The DNA for the CDR3 is TGTGCCAGCAGTTACTCGGTAGCGGCCGGGACCCAGTACTTC.